The rows below give T cell receptor beta chains drawn from one sample of a study of neoadjuvant anti-PD-1 for oral cavity cancer. Clones were read by immunoSEQ multiplex PCR, and TCRdb kept only the in-frame ones, dropping some. The table records about 16,000 clones, 60% to 70% of them present only once. Sequencing was performed on PBMCs, taken before nivolumab (anti-PD-1) treatment. The source of these receptors is a person aged 40 to 85 with oral cavity squamous cell carcinoma. Both conserved end residues are part of each CDR3. The D gene is left open where the match is weak. Clone size is not always given. Where it is, it says once, few, many or a class for expanded clones.

J gene	V gene	clone size	D gene	CDR3 protein	CDR3 DNA
TRBJ1-1	TRBV7-2	few	-	CASSLSANTEAFF	TGTGCCAGCAGCTTATCCGCCAACACTGAAGCTTTCTTT
TRBJ2-2	TRBV30	-	-	CAWTVANTGELFF	TGTGCCTGGACGGTTGCGAACACCGGGGAGCTGTTTTTT
TRBJ2-1	TRBV11-2	few	-	CASSPGHEQFF	TGTGCCAGCAGCCCCGGGCATGAGCAGTTCTTC
TRBJ1-5	TRBV27	-	-	CASSLSGSNQPQHF	TGTGCCAGCAGTTTATCGGGGAGCAATCAGCCCCAGCATTTT
TRBJ2-2	TRBV6-1	few	TRBD2	CASSGPVTSGRIGELFF	TGTGCCAGCAGTGGACCCGTGACTAGCGGGAGAATCGGGGAGCTGTTTTTT
TRBJ1-2	TRBV5-1	-	TRBD1	CASSDLGQGAGGYTF	TGCGCCAGCAGCGACCTGGGACAGGGGGCGGGTGGCTACACCTTC
TRBJ1-5	TRBV6-5	-	-	CASSPGGWSNQPQHF	TGTGCCAGCAGCCCGGGGGGCTGGAGCAATCAGCCCCAGCATTTT
TRBJ1-2	TRBV5-5	-	-	CASSLSGDYGYTF	TGTGCCAGCAGCTTGTCGGGAGATTATGGCTACACCTTC
TRBJ2-6	TRBV5-4	few	-	CASSPAGLSGANVLTF	TGTGCCAGCAGCCCGGCAGGACTCTCTGGGGCCAACGTCCTGACTTTC
TRBJ2-7	TRBV18	-	-	CASSNTDSYEQYF	TGTGCCAGCTCAAACACAGACTCCTACGAGCAGTACTTC
TRBJ1-5	TRBV19	few	TRBD1	CASSTGTASNQPQHF	TGTGCCAGTAGCACCGGGACAGCTAGCAATCAGCCCCAGCATTTT
TRBJ1-5	TRBV30	-	-	CAWSLYPNQPQHF	TGTGCCTGGAGCCTTTATCCCAATCAGCCCCAGCATTTT
TRBJ2-7	TRBV6-1	-	-	CASSELDNPYEQYF	TGTGCCAGCAGTGAATTGGACAACCCCTACGAGCAGTACTTC
TRBJ2-1	TRBV27	-	TRBD1	CASSLITPTGGSEREQFF	TGTGCCAGCAGTCTAATTACCCCAACAGGGGGTTCTGAGCGTGAGCAGTTCTTC
TRBJ2-1	TRBV29-1	once	-	CSVLGNNEQFF	TGCAGCGTCCTTGGTAACAATGAGCAGTTCTTC
TRBJ2-6	TRBV10-3	-	-	CAISTLHSGANVLTF	TGTGCCATCAGTACATTACACTCTGGGGCCAACGTCCTGACTTTC
TRBJ1-4	TRBV5-6	-	TRBD1	CASSGAGTGDEKLFF	TGTGCCAGCAGCGGAGCCGGGACAGGGGATGAAAAACTGTTTTTT
TRBJ2-5	TRBV9	-	-	CASSEASGEAPETQYF	TGTGCCAGCAGCGAAGCCTCCGGCGAGGCCCCAGAGACCCAGTACTTC
TRBJ2-1	TRBV6-5	-	-	CASSLELAHNEQFF	TGTGCCAGCAGTTTAGAACTAGCCCACAATGAGCAGTTCTTC
TRBJ1-5	TRBV6-6	few	TRBD1	CASSYARQGSQPQHF	TGTGCCAGCAGTTACGCGCGACAGGGGAGCCAGCCCCAGCATTTT
TRBJ1-5	TRBV29-1	-	TRBD1	CSVQGADQPQHF	TGCAGCGTCCAGGGGGCCGATCAGCCCCAGCATTTT
TRBJ2-5	TRBV11-1	-	-	CASSLGGRETQYF	TGTGCCAGCAGCTTAGGGGGCCGGGAGACCCAGTACTTC
TRBJ2-1	TRBV9	few	TRBD2	CASSVVPAGGASSYNEQFF	TGTGCCAGCAGCGTAGTCCCAGCGGGAGGTGCAAGCTCCTACAATGAGCAGTTCTTC
TRBJ2-7	TRBV7-4	-	TRBD2	CASSPPLAGGVYEQYF	TGTGCCAGCAGCCCACCCTTGGCGGGAGGCGTCTACGAGCAGTACTTC
TRBJ1-5	TRBV21-1	-	-	CASSTLRVRQPQHF	TGTGCCAGCAGCACCCTAAGAGTCAGGCAGCCCCAGCATTTT
TRBJ1-4	TRBV5-6	-	TRBD1	CASSSVPGQDEKLFF	TGTGCCAGCAGCTCCGTTCCGGGACAGGATGAAAAACTGTTTTTT
TRBJ2-3	TRBV6-5	once	-	CASSLSTWDNTDTQYF	TGTGCCAGCAGTTTGTCGACATGGGATAACACAGATACGCAGTATTTT
TRBJ2-5	TRBV2	-	-	CASSEQVQETQYF	TGTGCCAGCAGTGAGCAGGTCCAAGAGACCCAGTACTTC
TRBJ1-1	TRBV7-3	few	-	CASSLLADSLNTEAFF	TGTGCCAGCAGCTTATTGGCCGACAGCCTGAACACTGAAGCTTTCTTT
TRBJ1-4	TRBV25-1	-	TRBD1	CASSEPGQGQEKLFF	TGTGCCAGCAGTGAACCGGGACAGGGACAAGAAAAACTGTTTTTT
TRBJ1-1	TRBV7-9	-	-	CASSLVAGEAFF	TGTGCCAGCAGCTTAGTGGCAGGGGAAGCTTTCTTT
TRBJ2-5	TRBV20-1	-	-	CSADYWGTQYF	TGCAGTGCCGACTATTGGGGGACCCAGTACTTC
TRBJ2-3	TRBV5-1	-	-	CASTLGGTDTQYF	TGCGCCAGCACTTTGGGTGGCACAGATACGCAGTATTTT
TRBJ2-7	TRBV10-2	once	-	CASSEFSYSYEQYF	TGCGCCAGCAGTGAGTTCAGTTACTCCTACGAGCAGTACTTC
TRBJ2-7	TRBV10-1	few	TRBD1	CASSAGTGVLGYEQYF	TGCGCCAGCAGTGCCGGGACAGGGGTGTTGGGATACGAGCAGTACTTC
TRBJ1-1	TRBV19	few	-	CASSIGLQTEAFF	TGTGCCAGTAGTATTGGATTACAGACTGAAGCTTTCTTT
TRBJ2-5	TRBV11-2	-	-	CASSFSGGETQYF	TGTGCCAGCAGCTTTAGCGGAGGAGAGACCCAGTACTTC
TRBJ2-5	TRBV30	-	TRBD2	CAWRPPAGGKQETQYF	TGTGCCTGGAGACCCCCGGCGGGGGGAAAACAAGAGACCCAGTACTTC
TRBJ2-5	TRBV5-1	-	TRBD2	CASSLGAGGMETQYF	TGCGCCAGCAGCTTGGGAGCGGGAGGCATGGAGACCCAGTACTTC
TRBJ2-7	TRBV5-1	-	TRBD1	CASSLEPGQNYEQYF	TGCGCCAGCAGCTTGGAACCGGGACAGAACTACGAGCAGTACTTC
TRBJ1-4	TRBV19	-	-	CASSIDLDNAGRLFF	TGTGCCAGTAGTATAGATCTGGACAATGCGGGTCGTCTGTTTTTT
TRBJ1-1	TRBV7-3	few	-	CASSITGNTEAFF	TGTGCCAGCAGTATAACAGGGAACACTGAAGCTTTCTTT
TRBJ1-1	TRBV10-3	few	-	CAISDGSRLEAFF	TGTGCCATCAGTGACGGGTCCCGCTTGGAAGCTTTCTTT
TRBJ1-2	TRBV5-4	few	TRBD1	CASSPGKTGLGYTF	TGTGCCAGCAGCCCCGGAAAGACAGGGCTGGGCTACACCTTC
TRBJ2-1	TRBV29-1	-	TRBD2	CSVEGLAGVAIDEQFF	TGCAGCGTTGAAGGACTAGCGGGAGTGGCTATCGATGAGCAGTTCTTC
TRBJ1-5	TRBV7-9	-	-	CASSSGADQPQHF	TGTGCCAGCAGCTCTGGGGCCGATCAGCCCCAGCATTTT
TRBJ2-6	TRBV7-8	-	TRBD2	CASSLERGAGANVLTF	TGTGCCAGCAGCTTAGAGCGGGGGGCTGGGGCCAACGTCCTGACTTTC
TRBJ2-5	TRBV5-1	few	-	CASRPAGEETQYF	TGCGCCAGCAGGCCAGCGGGCGAAGAGACCCAGTACTTC
TRBJ2-7	TRBV2	-	TRBD1	CASGISGTGFNEQYF	TGTGCCAGCGGGATCTCCGGGACAGGTTTTAACGAGCAGTACTTC
TRBJ1-5	TRBV30	-	TRBD1	CAWSGAAGGHRQPQHF	TGTGCCTGGAGTGGGGCGGCAGGGGGACATCGGCAGCCCCAGCATTTT